Listed below are T cell receptor beta chains from one sample, sequenced in a study of T cells in Graves' hyperthyroidism and ophthalmopathy. A single record per CDR3 protein comes from TCRdb applying MiXCR to the multiplex PCR reads. Of around 690,000 distinct CDR3 sequences in the sample, roughly a sixth are singletons; the top ten hold about a sixth. The sequencing sample was made of blood. The receptor set was obtained from a man aged 45-65 years with Graves' hyperthyroidism. Both conserved end residues are part of each CDR3. D genes are given only for firm matches. Clone sizes are given selectively: once, few, many, or a class where the clone is expanded.

j_gene: TRBJ2-7
d_gene: .
abundance: many
v_gene: TRBV28
CDR3aa: CASSFLGGSYEQYF
CDR3nt: TGTGCCAGCAGTTTCCTGGGAGGCTCCTACGAGCAGTACTTC

j_gene: TRBJ2-3
d_gene: TRBD2
abundance: many
v_gene: TRBV5-1
CDR3aa: CASRGTSDTDTQYF
CDR3nt: TGCGCCAGCAGAGGGACTAGCGACACAGATACGCAGTATTTT

j_gene: TRBJ1-6
d_gene: .
abundance: many
v_gene: TRBV7-9
CDR3aa: CASSSGPGNSPLHF
CDR3nt: TGTGCCAGCAGCTCCGGACCCGGGAATTCACCCCTCCACTTT

j_gene: TRBJ1-4
d_gene: TRBD1
abundance: few
v_gene: TRBV7-9
CDR3aa: CASSARDRANEKLFF
CDR3nt: TGTGCCAGCAGCGCGCGGGACAGGGCTAATGAAAAACTGTTTTTT

j_gene: TRBJ2-3
d_gene: .
abundance: few
v_gene: TRBV19
CDR3aa: CASRVDDTADTQYF
CDR3nt: TGTGCCAGTAGGGTGGACGACACAGCGGATACGCAGTATTTT

j_gene: TRBJ1-5
d_gene: .
abundance: .
v_gene: TRBV27
CDR3aa: CASSLDWNQPQHF
CDR3nt: TGTGCCAGCAGTTTAGATTGGAATCAGCCCCAGCATTTT

j_gene: TRBJ2-5
d_gene: .
abundance: .
v_gene: TRBV5-1
CDR3aa: CASSLGSGWGETQYF
CDR3nt: TGCGCCAGCAGCTTGGGATCAGGCTGGGGAGAGACCCAGTACTTC

j_gene: TRBJ2-1
d_gene: .
abundance: .
v_gene: TRBV24-1
CDR3aa: CATSDLVSPREQFF
CDR3nt: TGTGCCACCAGTGATTTGGTGAGTCCTCGGGAGCAGTTCTTC

j_gene: TRBJ2-7
d_gene: .
abundance: .
v_gene: TRBV4-1
CDR3aa: CASSPPGTAEQYF
CDR3nt: TGCGCCAGCAGCCCGCCGGGAACTGCGGAGCAGTACTTC

j_gene: TRBJ2-5
d_gene: .
abundance: .
v_gene: TRBV6-1
CDR3aa: CASSEGSSQETQHF
CDR3nt: TGTGCCAGCAGTGAAGGAAGTTCCCAAGAGACCCAGCACTTC

j_gene: TRBJ2-5
d_gene: .
abundance: few
v_gene: TRBV29-1
CDR3aa: CSVETGASETQYF
CDR3nt: TGCAGCGTTGAAACCGGCGCGTCTGAGACCCAGTACTTC

j_gene: TRBJ2-7
d_gene: TRBD2
abundance: many
v_gene: TRBV2
CDR3aa: CASSETASGPYEQYF
CDR3nt: TGTGCCAGCAGTGAAACGGCTAGCGGACCCTACGAGCAGTACTTC

j_gene: TRBJ2-7
d_gene: .
abundance: few
v_gene: TRBV9
CDR3aa: CASSVNWGTEQYF
CDR3nt: TGTGCCAGCAGCGTCAACTGGGGCACGGAGCAGTACTTC

j_gene: TRBJ1-4
d_gene: .
abundance: few
v_gene: TRBV6-2/TRBV6-3
CDR3aa: CASSYVAGAAEKLFF
CDR3nt: TGTGCCAGCAGTTACGTTGCAGGGGCGGCTGAAAAACTGTTTTTT

j_gene: TRBJ2-7
d_gene: .
abundance: many
v_gene: TRBV6-1
CDR3aa: CASSEKQRTYEQYF
CDR3nt: TGTGCCAGCAGTGAGAAACAGAGAACCTACGAGCAGTACTTC

j_gene: TRBJ2-6
d_gene: TRBD2
abundance: .
v_gene: TRBV7-2
CDR3aa: CASSLALVSGRTGGANVLTF
CDR3nt: TGTGCCAGCAGCTTAGCGCTCGTTAGCGGGAGAACGGGGGGGGCCAACGTCCTGACTTTC

j_gene: TRBJ2-7
d_gene: TRBD1
abundance: many
v_gene: TRBV2
CDR3aa: CASSGGTGTGPYEQYF
CDR3nt: TGTGCCAGCAGTGGGGGGACAGGGACCGGGCCCTACGAGCAGTACTTC

j_gene: TRBJ2-7
d_gene: TRBD2
abundance: few
v_gene: TRBV28
CDR3aa: CASTGTSGFYEQYF
CDR3nt: TGTGCCAGCACCGGGACTAGCGGGTTCTACGAGCAGTACTTC

j_gene: TRBJ2-1
d_gene: TRBD1
abundance: .
v_gene: TRBV4-1
CDR3aa: CASSKGQGNNEQFF
CDR3nt: TGCGCCAGCAGCAAGGGACAGGGCAACAATGAGCAGTTCTTC

j_gene: TRBJ1-1
d_gene: .
abundance: .
v_gene: TRBV14
CDR3aa: CASSQDRVFFTEAFF
CDR3nt: TGTGCCAGCAGCCAAGATCGGGTATTTTTCACTGAAGCTTTCTTT

j_gene: TRBJ2-1
d_gene: TRBD2
abundance: .
v_gene: TRBV20-1
CDR3aa: CSGGLALEQFF
CDR3nt: TGCAGTGGAGGACTAGCGTTGGAGCAGTTCTTC

j_gene: TRBJ1-4
d_gene: .
abundance: many
v_gene: TRBV10-3
CDR3aa: CAISDREKLFF
CDR3nt: TGTGCCATCAGTGACAGGGAAAAACTGTTTTTT

j_gene: TRBJ2-7
d_gene: TRBD2
abundance: .
v_gene: TRBV29-1
CDR3aa: CSGTVASGAPNEQYF
CDR3nt: TGCAGCGGGACCGTGGCTAGCGGGGCTCCGAACGAGCAGTACTTC

j_gene: TRBJ2-5
d_gene: .
abundance: many
v_gene: TRBV11-2
CDR3aa: CATRIQETQYF
CDR3nt: TGTGCCACGCGGATCCAAGAGACCCAGTACTTC

j_gene: TRBJ1-2
d_gene: .
abundance: .
v_gene: TRBV30
CDR3aa: CAWNANYGYTF
CDR3nt: TGTGCCTGGAACGCTAACTATGGCTACACCTTC

j_gene: TRBJ2-2
d_gene: .
abundance: .
v_gene: TRBV7-9
CDR3aa: CASTETGSGELFF
CDR3nt: TGTGCCAGCACCGAAACAGGGTCTGGGGAGCTGTTTTTT

j_gene: TRBJ2-7
d_gene: TRBD2
abundance: .
v_gene: TRBV20-1
CDR3aa: CSAKGETSGTYEQYF
CDR3nt: TGCAGTGCCAAGGGAGAGACTAGCGGTACCTACGAGCAGTACTTC

j_gene: TRBJ2-1
d_gene: TRBD2
abundance: many
v_gene: TRBV5-1
CDR3aa: CASSLISGRANNEQFF
CDR3nt: TGCGCCAGCAGCTTGATTAGCGGGAGGGCAAACAATGAGCAGTTCTTC

j_gene: TRBJ2-5
d_gene: TRBD2
abundance: .
v_gene: TRBV4-1
CDR3aa: CASSQVRWLAGAQETQYF
CDR3nt: TGCGCCAGCAGCCAAGTACGTTGGCTAGCGGGAGCCCAGGAGACCCAGTACTTC

j_gene: TRBJ2-3
d_gene: .
abundance: once
v_gene: TRBV9
CDR3aa: CASSVEGRLSTDTQYF
CDR3nt: TGTGCCAGCAGCGTAGAGGGGAGGTTAAGCACAGATACGCAGTATTTT